Below, 27 T cell receptor beta chains from the same sample are listed, as sequenced in a study of radiotherapy plus CTLA-4 blockade in lung cancer. Assay used: immunoSEQ multiplex PCR; TCRdb lists only in-frame clones, some missing. Of fewer than 35,000 clones listed, about 69% were seen once; the top ten hold 11% to 15%. Source: peripheral blood, taken from a patient treated with radiotherapy plus ipilimumab. The receptors come from a human donor with non-small cell lung cancer that progressed on radiotherapy plus ipilimumab.

Regarding this clone: Different DNA sequences within this sample yield the same CDR3. CDR3 loop: CASSQDGSTDTQYF. CDR3 DNA sequence: TGTGCCAGCAGCCAAGACGGCAGCACAGATACGCAGTATTTT. V is TRBV4-2 and J is TRBJ2-3, with D hard to call. V shed 0 bases and J shed 0 bases, with 4 bases lying between them. This CDR3 has 14 residues. From germline, CDR1 is LGHNA and CDR2 YNFKEQ.

This chain joins TRBV7-9 and TRBJ1-3; D remains unclear. The ends were cut back, 5 bases at V and 8 bases at J, with 22 bases in the middle. Germline-derived CDR1 and CDR2 are SEHNR and FQNEAQ (reference sequence). CDR3 length: 16 amino acids. The CDR3: CASSPIQPGPRDTIYF. The CDR3 DNA reads as TGTGCCAGCAGCCCAATTCAGCCGGGCCCCCGTGACACCATATATTTT.

Concerning this clone: A junction boundary mismatches the germline segment, possibly from a read error. J is TRBJ1-1 and V is TRBV10-3; TRBD1 might be the D (5 bases). The CDR3 extends over 14 amino acids. CDR1 and CDR2 from the germline V gene are ENHRY and SYGVKD. The CDR3 here is CAITSGGQNTKAFF. The DNA of the CDR3 is TGTGCCATCACTTCGGGGGGTCAGAACACTAAAGCTTTCTTT.

The V and J genes are TRBV5-5 and TRBJ2-2, with D hard to call. The germline CDR1 and CDR2 sequences are SGHKS and YYEKEE (reference sequence). V lost 1 base and J lost 7, with 8 bases in between. The CDR3 spans 13 residues. CDR3 bases: TGTGCCAGCAGCTTGATTCGGTACGGGGAGCTGTTTTTT. It yields the protein CASSLIRYGELFF.

This clone was observed a few times. The genes are TRBV5-1 and TRBJ1-1; D gene uncertain. From germline, CDR1 is SGHRS and CDR2 YFSETQ. This CDR3 is built from 14 residues. V lost 0 bases, J lost 4 bases, and 10 bases lay in between. The CDR3 bases are TGCGCCAGCAGCTTGGGGACTCGAAGCACTGAAGCTTTCTTT. Amino acid sequence: CASSLGTRSTEAFF.

This chain connects TRBV5-6 to TRBJ2-1; tentatively, D is TRBD1 or TRBD2 (5 bases each). Trimming removed 1 base at V and 4 bases at J, with 15 bases between. The germline CDR1 and CDR2 sequences are SGHDT and YYEEEE. The CDR3 contains 16 residues. The CDR3 DNA sequence: TGTGCCAGCAGCTTGCCCGGGACCCGAGGGTACAATGAGCAGTTCTTC. As protein: CASSLPGTRGYNEQFF.

The chain links TRBV4-1 to TRBJ1-4; possible D gene TRBD1, 6 bases. The CDR3 has 13 residues. Germline-derived CDR1 and CDR2 are MGHRA and YSYEKL. Trimming shortened V by 6 bases and J by 4 bases, and 9 bases separated the two germline ends. The CDR3 reads CASREQGNEKLFF. The DNA of the CDR3 is TGCGCCAGCAGGGAACAGGGTAATGAAAAACTGTTTTTT.

The chain recombines TRBV5-1 with TRBJ2-2; 9 bases map to TRBD1. Looked up from germline, CDR1 is SGHRS and CDR2 is YFSETQ. CDR3 size: 14 residues. The ends lost 4 bases at V and 5 bases at J; junction bases unmatched: 3. The CDR3 nucleotides are TGCGCCAGCAGCGGGGACAGGGTAACCGGGGAGCTGTTTTTT. This codes for CASSGDRVTGELFF. Supplemented by reference TRBV5-1 and TRBJ2-2, the full variable domain reads KAGVTQTPRYLIKTRGQQVTLSCSPISGHRSVSWYQQTPGQGLQFLFEYFSETQRNKGNFPGRFSGRQFSNSRSEMNVSTLELGDSALYLCASSGDRVTGELFFGEGSRLTVL.

This clone came up once. The chain joins TRBV27 to TRBJ1-2; D unresolved. In germline, CDR1 is MNHEY, CDR2 SMNVEV (reference sequence). The V end was cut by 2 bases, the J end by 5 bases, with 18 bases between. CDR3 length: 16 residues. CDR3 coding DNA: TGTGCCAGCAGTTTAAGGTCCGGCAGCTCGCCGTATGGCTACACCTTC. Its protein product is CASSLRSGSSPYGYTF.

Worth noting for this clone: Its ends do not fully match the called genes, so a read error is possible. The rearrangement links TRBV5-6 to TRBJ1-6; perhaps TRBD1 as D (6 bases). The CDR3 is 16 residues long. Germline CDR1 SGHDT, CDR2 YYEEEE. CDR3 in DNA: TGTGCCCGCAGCTTGGGGGGGGGCAGACTCGATTCGCCCCTCCACTTT. Translating gives CARSLGGGRLDSPLHF.

The chain joins TRBV7-3 to TRBJ2-1; 7 bases map to TRBD2. The ends lost 1 base at V and 10 bases at J; junction bases unmatched: 10. The CDR3 extends over 15 amino acids. CDR1 and CDR2 from the germline V gene are SGHTA and FQGTGA. The CDR3 DNA reads TGTGCCAGCAGCTTAAGGGAAGGTGGGAGGGGCGAGCAGTTCTTC. Translating it yields CASSLREGGRGEQFF.

This chain connects TRBV5-4 to TRBJ2-7; no definite D call. The CDR3 loop spans 13 amino acids. V dropped 0 bases and J dropped 2 bases, with 6 bases sitting between them. The germline gives CDR1 SGHNT, CDR2 YYREEE (reference sequence). CDR3 residues: CASSLDGAYEQYF. The CDR3 region has the DNA TGTGCCAGCAGCTTGGACGGAGCCTACGAGCAGTACTTC.

The chain recombines TRBV2 with TRBJ2-3; 9 bases are shared with TRBD1. CDR3 length equals 15 residues. The trim removed 4 bases at V and 1 base at J, leaving 3 bases unmatched. CDR1 SNHLY and CDR2 FYNNEI come from the germline V gene. CDR3 protein: CASSGRTGGTDTQYF. In DNA, the CDR3 is TGTGCCAGCAGTGGCCGGACAGGGGGCACAGATACGCAGTATTTT.

This rearrangement joins TRBV6-5 to TRBJ1-2; the D is unclear. V was pared by 6 bases and J by 2 bases, with 10 bases between. CDR3 length equals 13 residues. Germline-derived CDR1 and CDR2 are MNHEY and SVGAGI. CDR3 coding DNA: TGTGCCAGCAGCCTCGCAGAGAACTATGGCTACACCTTC. Protein sequence: CASSLAENYGYTF.

The chain links TRBV2 to TRBJ2-1; 11 nucleotides line up with TRBD2. This CDR3 has 16 amino acids. CDR1 is SNHLY, CDR2 FYNNEI, per germline. V lost 6 bases to trimming and J lost 4 bases; unmatched junction nucleotides: 8. This CDR3 is CASSGVGLAAYNEQFF. CDR3 coding DNA: TGTGCCAGCAGCGGAGTGGGACTAGCGGCATACAATGAGCAGTTCTTC.

This chain uses TRBV6-5 with TRBJ2-2, with D unresolved. V was shortened by 6 bases and J by 4 bases, with 9 bases between the two germline ends. CDR1 MNHEY and CDR2 SVGAGI come from the germline V gene. This CDR3 contains 13 residues. The DNA for the CDR3 is TGTGCCAGCAGCCAAGACCCCACCGGGGAGCTGTTTTTT. The encoded protein is CASSQDPTGELFF.

The V gene is TRBV6-5, the J gene TRBJ2-1; D call uncertain. The CDR3 covers 15 residues. V lost 7 bases, J lost 7 bases, and 20 bases lay in between. Looked up from germline, CDR1 is MNHEY and CDR2 is SVGAGI. CDR3 loop: CASTFVWDDGNEQFF. The CDR3, as DNA: TGTGCCAGCACGTTCGTTTGGGATGACGGGAATGAGCAGTTCTTC.

The CDR3 coding sequence is TGTGCCGGAGGACTGACAGGAGAGAATCAGCCCCAGCATTTT. It is translated as CAGGLTGENQPQHF. V is TRBV19 and J is TRBJ1-5; the D gene is possibly TRBD1 (6 bases). Trimming took off 11 bases at V and 4 bases at J, with 18 bases between the two ends. Germline V gene data show CDR1 as LNHDA and CDR2 as SQIVND (reference sequence). The CDR3 runs to 14 residues.

This clone was detected a few times. The chain uses TRBV9 and TRBJ1-1; D is unresolved. The CDR3 consists of 13 residues. Trimming left V 4 bases short and J 3 bases short, with 10 bases between. The V gene's germline CDR1 is SGDLS and CDR2 YYNGEE. The CDR3: CASSPERYTEAFF. DNA for the CDR3: TGTGCCAGCAGCCCTGAAAGATACACTGAAGCTTTCTTT.

CDR3: CASSKGFGNQPQHF. The DNA of the CDR3 is TGTGCCAGTAGTAAAGGGTTTGGCAATCAGCCCCAGCATTTT. V usage is TRBV19 and J usage is TRBJ1-5; D is unclear. V was shortened by 4 bases and J by 2 bases, with 9 bases between the two germline ends. Germline CDR1 and CDR2: LNHDA and SQIVND (reference sequence). CDR3 length: 14 amino acids.

V gene TRBV7-2 combines with J gene TRBJ2-1; D call uncertain. Germline CDR1 is SGHTA and CDR2 is FQGNSA. The V gene lost 2 bases and the J gene lost 0 bases, with 14 bases spanning the gap. The CDR3 totals 17 residues. CDR3 nucleotide sequence: TGTGCCAGCAGCTTAAGTGTTTTCAAGGGCTCCTACAATGAGCAGTTCTTC. Its protein is CASSLSVFKGSYNEQFF.

The sample holds a few counts of this clone. The genes are TRBV7-2 and TRBJ2-7, with D perhaps TRBD2 (5 bases). V dropped 7 bases and J dropped 1 base, with 17 bases sitting between them. Germline V CDR1 and CDR2: SGHTA, FQGNSA. The CDR3 is 15 amino acids. The CDR3 DNA sequence: TGTGCCAGCACCCCCGGCCGGGGATTATCCTACGAGCAGTACTTC. Amino acids: CASTPGRGLSYEQYF.

The chain recombines TRBV5-1 with TRBJ1-1, with D maybe TRBD1 (5 bases). The CDR3 runs to 15 residues. CDR1 and CDR2 (germline): SGHRS, YFSETQ. Trimming pared 4 bases from V and 4 bases from J, leaving 17 bases between. Written as DNA, the CDR3 is TGCGCCAGCAGCCGGACTTCAGGGATTGGCACTGAAGCTTTCTTT. Translating it yields CASSRTSGIGTEAFF.

The chain employs TRBV18 and TRBJ2-1; 10 bases map to TRBD1. This CDR3 has 16 residues. The germline CDR1 and CDR2 sequences are KGHSH and LQKENI. J gave up 4 bases and V 3 bases, and 6 bases lay outside the gene matches. The CDR3 DNA reads as TGTGCCAGCTCACCGGGACAGGGGCGTCAGTACAATGAGCAGTTCTTC. Translated, it gives CASSPGQGRQYNEQFF.

The chain employs TRBV11-2 and TRBJ2-1; TRBD1 matches at 9 bases. The CDR3 spans 15 residues. With 4 bases clipped from V and 4 bases from J, the junction kept 5 bases outside the gene matches. The germline CDR1 and CDR2 sequences are SGHAT and FQNNGV. This CDR3 is CASSSTGGAYNEQFF. The CDR3 DNA reads TGTGCCAGCAGCTCCACAGGGGGCGCATACAATGAGCAGTTCTTC.

The chain employs TRBV28 and TRBJ2-3; the match to TRBD2 covers 8 bases. CDR1 and CDR2 (germline): MDHEN, SYDVKM. The CDR3 is 15 amino acids. V lost 5 bases to trimming and J lost 3 bases; unmatched junction nucleotides: 7. The CDR3 reads CASSNGGEGTDTQYF. CDR3 DNA sequence: TGTGCCAGCAGTAACGGGGGGGAGGGGACAGATACGCAGTATTTT.

The rearrangement uses TRBV7-9 and TRBJ2-5; D ambiguous. The germline gives CDR1 SEHNR, CDR2 FQNEAQ (reference sequence). The ends were cut back, 2 bases at V and 5 bases at J, with 12 bases in the middle. The CDR3 spans 14 residues. The chain's CDR3 is CASSLISLGETQYF. CDR3 bases: TGTGCCAGCAGCTTAATCTCTCTCGGGGAGACCCAGTACTTC.